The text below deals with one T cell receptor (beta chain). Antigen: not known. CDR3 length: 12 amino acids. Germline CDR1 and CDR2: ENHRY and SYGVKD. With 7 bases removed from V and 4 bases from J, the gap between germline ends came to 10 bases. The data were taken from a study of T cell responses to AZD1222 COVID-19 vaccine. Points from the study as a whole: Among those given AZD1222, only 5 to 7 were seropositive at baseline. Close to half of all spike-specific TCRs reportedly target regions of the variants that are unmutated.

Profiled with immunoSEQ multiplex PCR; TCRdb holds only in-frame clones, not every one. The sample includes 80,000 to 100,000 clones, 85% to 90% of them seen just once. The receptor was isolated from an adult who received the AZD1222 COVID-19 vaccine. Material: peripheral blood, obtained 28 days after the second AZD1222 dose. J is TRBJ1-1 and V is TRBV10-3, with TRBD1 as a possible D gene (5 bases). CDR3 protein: CAITGSGTEAFF. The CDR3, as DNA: TGTGCCATCACAGGGTCGGGCACTGAAGCTTTCTTT.